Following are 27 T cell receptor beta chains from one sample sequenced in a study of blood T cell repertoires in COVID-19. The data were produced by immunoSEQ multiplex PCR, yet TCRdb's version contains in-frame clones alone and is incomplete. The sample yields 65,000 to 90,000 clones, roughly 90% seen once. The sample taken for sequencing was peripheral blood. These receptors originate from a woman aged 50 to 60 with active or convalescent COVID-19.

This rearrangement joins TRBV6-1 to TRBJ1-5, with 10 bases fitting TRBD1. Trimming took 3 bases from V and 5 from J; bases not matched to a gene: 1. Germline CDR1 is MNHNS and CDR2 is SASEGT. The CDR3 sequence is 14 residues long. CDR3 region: CASSEDRGYQPQHF. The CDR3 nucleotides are TGTGCCAGCAGTGAGGACAGGGGGTATCAGCCCCAGCATTTT.

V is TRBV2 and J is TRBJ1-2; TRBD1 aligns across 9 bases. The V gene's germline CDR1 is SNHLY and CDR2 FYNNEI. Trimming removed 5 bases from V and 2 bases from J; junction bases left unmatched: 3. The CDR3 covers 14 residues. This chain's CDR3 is CASSQGTGNYGYTF. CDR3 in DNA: TGTGCCAGCAGTCAAGGGACAGGGAACTATGGCTACACCTTC.

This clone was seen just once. Here the CDR3 reads CASSRQGVQETQYF. The CDR3 DNA follows: TGTGCCAGCTCGCGCCAGGGGGTACAAGAGACCCAGTACTTC. This chain joins TRBV18 and TRBJ2-5, with 7 bases identical to TRBD1. Germline V gives CDR1 KGHSH, CDR2 LQKENI. Trimming removed 6 bases from V and 2 bases from J; junction bases left unmatched: 6. The CDR3 totals 14 residues. Supplemented by reference TRBV18 and TRBJ2-5, the full variable domain reads NAGVMQNPRHLVRRRGQEARLRCSPMKGHSHVYWYRQLPEEGLKFMVYLQKENIIDESGMPKERFSAEFPKEGPSILRIQQVVRGDSAAYFCASSRQGVQETQYFGPGTRLLVL.

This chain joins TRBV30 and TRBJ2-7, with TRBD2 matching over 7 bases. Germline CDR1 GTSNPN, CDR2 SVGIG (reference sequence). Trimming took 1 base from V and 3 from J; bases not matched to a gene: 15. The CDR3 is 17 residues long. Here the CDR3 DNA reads TGTGCCTGGAGTGGGCTGGGGCAGGGAGGGACCTACTACGAGCAGTACTTC. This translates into CAWSGLGQGGTYYEQYF.

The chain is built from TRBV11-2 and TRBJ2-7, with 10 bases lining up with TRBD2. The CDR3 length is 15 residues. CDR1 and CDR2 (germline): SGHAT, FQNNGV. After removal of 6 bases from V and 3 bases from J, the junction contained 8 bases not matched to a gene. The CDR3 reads CASSLERGGYYEQYF. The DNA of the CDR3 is TGTGCCAGCAGTCTAGAGCGGGGGGGCTACTACGAGCAGTACTTC.

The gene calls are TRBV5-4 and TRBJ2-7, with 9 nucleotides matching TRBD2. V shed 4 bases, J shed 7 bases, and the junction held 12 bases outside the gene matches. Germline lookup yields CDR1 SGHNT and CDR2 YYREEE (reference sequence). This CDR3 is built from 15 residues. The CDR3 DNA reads TGTGCCAGCAGCGACGGGCGGGGGGGCTTCCGGGAGCAGTACTTC. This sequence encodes CASSDGRGGFREQYF.

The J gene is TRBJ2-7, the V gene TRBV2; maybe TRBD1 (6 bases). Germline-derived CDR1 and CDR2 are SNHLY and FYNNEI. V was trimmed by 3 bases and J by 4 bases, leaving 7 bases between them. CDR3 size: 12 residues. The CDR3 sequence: CASSDDRYEQYF. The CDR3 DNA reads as TGTGCCAGCAGTGACGACAGGTACGAGCAGTACTTC.

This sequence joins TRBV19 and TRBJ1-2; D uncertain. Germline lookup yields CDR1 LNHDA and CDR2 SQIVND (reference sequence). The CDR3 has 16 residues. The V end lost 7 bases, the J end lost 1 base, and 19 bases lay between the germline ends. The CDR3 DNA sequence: TGTGCCAGTACCCCGGCAGGAATGTGGGTTAACTATGGCTACACCTTC. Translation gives CASTPAGMWVNYGYTF.

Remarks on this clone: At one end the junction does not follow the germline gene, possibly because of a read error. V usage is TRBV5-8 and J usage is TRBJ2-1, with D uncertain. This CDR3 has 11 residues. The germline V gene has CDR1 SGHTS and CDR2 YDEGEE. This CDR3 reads CASSLIREEFF. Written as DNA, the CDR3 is TGTGCCAGCAGCTTGATCCGTGAGGAGTTCTTC.

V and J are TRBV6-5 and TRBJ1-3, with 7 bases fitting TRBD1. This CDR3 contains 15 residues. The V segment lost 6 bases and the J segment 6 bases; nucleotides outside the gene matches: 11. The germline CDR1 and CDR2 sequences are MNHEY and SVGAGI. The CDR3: CASSSSPGQPNTIYF. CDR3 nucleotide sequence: TGTGCCAGCAGCTCCTCACCGGGACAGCCAAACACCATATATTTT.

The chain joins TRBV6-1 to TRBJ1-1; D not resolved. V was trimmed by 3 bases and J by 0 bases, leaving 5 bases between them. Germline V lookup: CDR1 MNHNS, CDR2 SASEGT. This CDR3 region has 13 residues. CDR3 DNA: TGTGCCAGCAGTGAGGGAGTGAACACTGAAGCTTTCTTT. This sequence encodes CASSEGVNTEAFF.

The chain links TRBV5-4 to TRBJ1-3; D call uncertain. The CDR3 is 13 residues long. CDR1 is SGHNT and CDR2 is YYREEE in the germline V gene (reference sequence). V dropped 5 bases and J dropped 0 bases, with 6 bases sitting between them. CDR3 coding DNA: TGTGCCAGCAGTATAATCTCTGGAAACACCATATATTTT. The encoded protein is CASSIISGNTIYF. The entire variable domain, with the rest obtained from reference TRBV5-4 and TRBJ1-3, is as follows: ETGVTQSPTHLIKTRGQQVTLRCSSQSGHNTVSWYQQALGQGPQFIFQYYREEENGRGNFPPRFSGLQFPNYSSELNVNALELDDSALYLCASSIISGNTIYFGEGSWLTVV.

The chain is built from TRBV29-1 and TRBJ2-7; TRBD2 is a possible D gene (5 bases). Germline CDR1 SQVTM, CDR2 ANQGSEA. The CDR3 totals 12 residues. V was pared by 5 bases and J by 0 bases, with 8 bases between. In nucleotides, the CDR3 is TGCAGCGTTATCGGAGGCTCCTACGAGCAGTACTTC. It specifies CSVIGGSYEQYF.

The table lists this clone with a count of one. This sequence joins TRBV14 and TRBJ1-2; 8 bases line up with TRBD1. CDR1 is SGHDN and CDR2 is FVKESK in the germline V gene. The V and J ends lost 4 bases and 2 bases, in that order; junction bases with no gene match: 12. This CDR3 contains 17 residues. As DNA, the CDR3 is TGTGCCAGCAGCCCCCGGACAGGGCCCCTCGAAAACTATGGCTACACCTTC. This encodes CASSPRTGPLENYGYTF. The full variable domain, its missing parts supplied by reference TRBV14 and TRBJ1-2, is EAGVTQFPSHSVIEKGQTVTLRCDPISGHDNLYWYRRVMGKEIKFLLHFVKESKQDESGMPNNRFLAERTGGTYSTLKVQPAELEDSGVYFCASSPRTGPLENYGYTFGSGTRLTVV.

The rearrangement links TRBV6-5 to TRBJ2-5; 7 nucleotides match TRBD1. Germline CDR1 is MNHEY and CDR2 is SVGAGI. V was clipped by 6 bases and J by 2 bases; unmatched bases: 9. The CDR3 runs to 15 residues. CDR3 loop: CASSPRDSEQETQYF. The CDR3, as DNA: TGTGCCAGCAGCCCCCGGGACAGCGAACAAGAGACCCAGTACTTC.

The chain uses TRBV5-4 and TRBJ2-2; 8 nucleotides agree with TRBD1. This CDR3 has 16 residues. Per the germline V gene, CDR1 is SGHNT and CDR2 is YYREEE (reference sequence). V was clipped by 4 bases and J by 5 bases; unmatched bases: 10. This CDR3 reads CASSLSARGLTGELFF. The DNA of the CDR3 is TGTGCCAGCAGCCTCTCGGCCAGGGGGCTTACCGGGGAGCTGTTTTTT.

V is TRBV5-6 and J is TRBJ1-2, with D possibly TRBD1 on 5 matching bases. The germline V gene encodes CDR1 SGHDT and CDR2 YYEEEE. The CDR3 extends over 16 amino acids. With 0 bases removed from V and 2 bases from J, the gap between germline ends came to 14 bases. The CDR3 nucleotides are TGTGCCAGCAGCTTGGTGCGGGGCGGGGAGAACTATGGCTACACCTTC. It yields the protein CASSLVRGGENYGYTF.

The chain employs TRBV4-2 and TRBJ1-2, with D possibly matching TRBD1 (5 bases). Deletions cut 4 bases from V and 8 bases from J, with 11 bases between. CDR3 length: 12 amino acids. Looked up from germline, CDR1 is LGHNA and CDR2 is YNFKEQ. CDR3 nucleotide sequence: TGTGCCAGCAGCCCCGGGGGGGGAGGCTACACCTTC. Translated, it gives CASSPGGGGYTF.

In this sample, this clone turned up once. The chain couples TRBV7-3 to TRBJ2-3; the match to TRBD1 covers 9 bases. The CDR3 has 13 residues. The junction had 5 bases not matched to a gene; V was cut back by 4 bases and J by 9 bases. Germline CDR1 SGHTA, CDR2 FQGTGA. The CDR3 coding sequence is TGTGCCAGCAGCTCAGGGACAGGGAACACGCAGTATTTT. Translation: CASSSGTGNTQYF.

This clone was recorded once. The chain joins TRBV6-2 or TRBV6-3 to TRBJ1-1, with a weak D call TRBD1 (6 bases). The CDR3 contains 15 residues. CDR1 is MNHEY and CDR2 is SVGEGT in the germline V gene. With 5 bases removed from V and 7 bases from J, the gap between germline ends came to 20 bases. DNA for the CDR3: TGTGCCAGCAGTCGTCAGGGGCAGGGCTTTAATGAAGCTTTCTTT. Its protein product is CASSRQGQGFNEAFF.

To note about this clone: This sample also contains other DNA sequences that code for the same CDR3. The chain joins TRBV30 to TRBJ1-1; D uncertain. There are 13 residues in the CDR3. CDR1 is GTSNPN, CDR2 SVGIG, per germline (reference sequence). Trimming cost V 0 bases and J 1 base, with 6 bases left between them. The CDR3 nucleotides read TGTGCCTGGAGTGTTCAGGAGAACACTGAAGCTTTCTTT. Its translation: CAWSVQENTEAFF.

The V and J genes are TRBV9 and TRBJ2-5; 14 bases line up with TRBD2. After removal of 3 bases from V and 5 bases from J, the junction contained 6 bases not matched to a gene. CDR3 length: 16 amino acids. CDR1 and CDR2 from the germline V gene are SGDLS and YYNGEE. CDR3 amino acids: CASSGLAGGPVETQYF. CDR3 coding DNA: TGTGCCAGCAGCGGACTAGCGGGGGGGCCGGTGGAGACCCAGTACTTC.

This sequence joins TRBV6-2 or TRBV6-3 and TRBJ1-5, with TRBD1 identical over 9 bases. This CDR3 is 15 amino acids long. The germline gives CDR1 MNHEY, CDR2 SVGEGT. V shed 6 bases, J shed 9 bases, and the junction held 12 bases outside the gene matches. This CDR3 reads CASSPRDRAEGPQHF. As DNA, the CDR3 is TGTGCCAGCAGCCCGCGGGACAGGGCCGAGGGGCCCCAGCATTTT.

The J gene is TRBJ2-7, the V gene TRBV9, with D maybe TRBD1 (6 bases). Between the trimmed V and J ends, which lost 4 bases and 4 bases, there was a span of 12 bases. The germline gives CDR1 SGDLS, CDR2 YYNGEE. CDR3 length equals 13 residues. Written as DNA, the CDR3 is TGTGCCAGCAGCAATCCAGGGGAATACGAGCAGTACTTC. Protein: CASSNPGEYEQYF.

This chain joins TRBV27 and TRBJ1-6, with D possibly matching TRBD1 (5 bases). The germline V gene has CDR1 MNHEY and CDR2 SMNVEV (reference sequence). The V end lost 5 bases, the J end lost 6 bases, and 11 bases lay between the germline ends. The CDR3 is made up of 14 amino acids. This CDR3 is CASSNPGPNSPLHF. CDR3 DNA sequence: TGTGCCAGCAGTAATCCAGGGCCTAATTCACCCCTCCACTTT.

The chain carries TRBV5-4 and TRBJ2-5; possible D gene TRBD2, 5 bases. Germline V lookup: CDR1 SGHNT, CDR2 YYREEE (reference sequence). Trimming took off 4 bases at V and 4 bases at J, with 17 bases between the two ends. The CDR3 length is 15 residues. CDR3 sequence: CASSLVSSVVETQYF. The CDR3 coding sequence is TGTGCCAGCAGCCTTGTGAGTAGCGTCGTAGAGACCCAGTACTTC. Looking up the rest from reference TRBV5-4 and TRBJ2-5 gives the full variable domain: ETGVTQSPTHLIKTRGQQVTLRCSSQSGHNTVSWYQQALGQGPQFIFQYYREEENGRGNFPPRFSGLQFPNYSSELNVNALELDDSALYLCASSLVSSVVETQYFGPGTRLLVL.

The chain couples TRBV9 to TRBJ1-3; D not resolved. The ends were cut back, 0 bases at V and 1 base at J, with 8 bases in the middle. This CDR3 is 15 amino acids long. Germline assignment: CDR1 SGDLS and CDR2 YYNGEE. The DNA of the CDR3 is TGTGCCAGCAGCGTAGATCGGGGTTCTGGAAACACCATATATTTT. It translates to CASSVDRGSGNTIYF.